The 23 T cell receptor beta chains given below trace back to one sample, sequenced in a study of blood T cell repertoires in COVID-19. Some clones are missing from TCRdb's copy, which holds only in-frame ones; the method was immunoSEQ multiplex PCR. The repertoire holds some 150,000 clones, around four fifths seen once, with around 6.2% in the top ten. The sample consisted of PBMCs or T cells enriched from blood (not recorded which). The receptors come from a woman aged 35 to 49 who had recovered from COVID-19.

This chain links TRBV4-1 with TRBJ1-1, with D maybe TRBD1 (5 bases). The CDR3 is 13 residues long. The ends were cut back, 2 bases at V and 6 bases at J, with 10 bases in the middle. The V gene's germline CDR1 is MGHRA and CDR2 YSYEKL. DNA for the CDR3: TGCGCCAGCAGCCAACAGGGTAATCCTGAAGCTTTCTTT. Translated: CASSQQGNPEAFF.

This rearrangement joins TRBV4-1 to TRBJ1-1; no firm D call. Trimming removed 2 bases from V and 7 bases from J, with 11 bases in between. Germline CDR1 MGHRA, CDR2 YSYEKL. CDR3 size: 13 residues. In DNA form, the CDR3 reads TGCGCCAGCAGCCAACAACACGGGGATGAAGCTTTCTTT. Translation: CASSQQHGDEAFF.

The chain links TRBV9 to TRBJ1-1, with 8 bases that match TRBD1. From germline, CDR1 is SGDLS and CDR2 YYNGEE. The CDR3 has 14 residues. V lost 3 bases to trimming and J lost 7 bases; unmatched junction nucleotides: 8. CDR3 sequence (DNA): TGTGCCAGCAGCGCGGGACAGGATTACCGTGAAGCTTTCTTT. Translated: CASSAGQDYREAFF.

CDR3 nucleotides: TGCGCCAGCAGCCACGAAGGGGACACAGATACGCAGTATTTT. Amino acids: CASSHEGDTDTQYF. The J gene is TRBJ2-3, the V gene TRBV5-1, with D perhaps matching TRBD1 (5 bases). Trimming stripped 4 bases from V and 2 bases from J, with 11 bases between. Germline CDR1 is SGHRS and CDR2 is YFSETQ. This CDR3 has 14 amino acids.

The chain has TRBV28 and TRBJ2-1; D is uncertain. V was shortened by 4 bases and J by 0 bases, with 16 bases between the two germline ends. From germline, CDR1 is MDHEN and CDR2 SYDVKM. This CDR3 region has 17 residues. The CDR3 here is CASSSAYLPPSYNEQFF. The CDR3 region has the DNA TGTGCCAGCAGTTCCGCCTACCTCCCCCCCTCCTACAATGAGCAGTTCTTC.

The sample holds a few counts of this clone. The chain uses TRBV5-1 and TRBJ2-5, with TRBD2 identical over 12 bases. Germline V CDR1 and CDR2: SGHRS, YFSETQ. Germline trimming cut 3 bases from V and 2 bases from J; bases unmatched to any gene: 11. This CDR3 spans 18 amino acids. CDR3 DNA sequence: TGCGCCAGCAGCTGGGGCCCGCTAGCGGGGGGGCAGCAAGAGACCCAGTACTTC. Residues: CASSWGPLAGGQQETQYF.

The chain carries TRBV19 and TRBJ1-2, with D possibly matching TRBD1 (5 bases). The V end was cut by 6 bases, the J end by 0 bases, with 11 bases between. Germline CDR1 LNHDA, CDR2 SQIVND (reference sequence). This CDR3 has 14 residues. The CDR3 region is CASSPSTANYGYTF. As DNA, the CDR3 is TGTGCCAGTAGCCCGTCGACAGCTAACTATGGCTACACCTTC.

The chain recombines TRBV10-3 with TRBJ2-7; TRBD2 might be the D (5 bases). The germline CDR1 and CDR2 sequences are ENHRY and SYGVKD. The CDR3 totals 14 residues. V lost 5 bases, J lost 2 bases, and 13 bases lay in between. The CDR3 is CAISPGSQAYEQYF. As DNA, the CDR3 is TGTGCCATCAGTCCGGGAAGCCAAGCCTACGAGCAGTACTTC.

The genes are TRBV6-5 and TRBJ1-1, with D maybe TRBD1 (5 bases). The CDR3 spans 15 residues. Germline V gene data show CDR1 as MNHEY and CDR2 as SVGAGI. Deletions cut 1 base from V and 3 bases from J, with 12 bases between. CDR3 nucleotides: TGTGCCAGCAGTTACTACGGCAGGGCGGACACTGAAGCTTTCTTT. It encodes CASSYYGRADTEAFF.

This clone appeared a few times. The CDR3 DNA sequence: TGTGCCAGCAGCCAAGCCGGTGATCAGCCCCAGCATTTT. Amino acids: CASSQAGDQPQHF. The chain recombines TRBV4-2 with TRBJ1-5; D not certain. This CDR3 has 13 residues. In germline, CDR1 is LGHNA, CDR2 YNFKEQ. The V gene lost 1 base and the J gene lost 5 bases, with 6 bases spanning the gap.

This clone occurred once. The chain joins TRBV5-1 to TRBJ2-7; 7 nucleotides agree with TRBD2. V shed 4 bases, J shed 0 bases, and the junction held 10 bases outside the gene matches. The germline gives CDR1 SGHRS, CDR2 YFSETQ. The length of the CDR3 is 16 residues. CDR3 sequence reads: CASSPGGSRSSYEQYF. CDR3 DNA sequence: TGCGCCAGCAGCCCGGGGGGTTCTAGGAGCTCCTACGAGCAGTACTTC.

The chain combines TRBV9 with TRBJ2-2; TRBD2 might be the D (6 bases). The CDR3 is made up of 16 amino acids. CDR1 and CDR2 (germline): SGDLS, YYNGEE. V was cut by 0 bases and J by 3 bases, with 12 bases left in between. The DNA for the CDR3 is TGTGCCAGCAGCGTAGGGACGGGAGTGGACACCGGGGAGCTGTTTTTT. Encoded protein: CASSVGTGVDTGELFF.

The CDR3 region is CASSVVDNLLNEQFF. For the CDR3, the DNA is TGTGCCAGCAGCGTAGTCGACAACTTACTTAATGAGCAGTTCTTC. The rearrangement joins TRBV9 to TRBJ2-1; D not resolved. Germline V gene data show CDR1 as SGDLS and CDR2 as YYNGEE. Trimming cost V 0 bases and J 7 bases, with 14 bases left between them. The CDR3 is 15 amino acids.

This clone was recorded only once. The gene calls are TRBV19 and TRBJ2-1; perhaps TRBD1 as D (6 bases). CDR1 is LNHDA and CDR2 is SQIVND in the germline V gene (reference sequence). The V end lost 5 bases, the J end lost 8 bases, and 16 bases lay between the germline ends. CDR3 length: 14 amino acids. CDR3 coding DNA: TGTGCCAGTAGTTCATACAGGGTCGAGGATGAGCAGTTCTTC. Translated, it gives CASSSYRVEDEQFF.

This clone turned up a few times. The CDR3 nucleotides are TGTGCCAGCACCCAGACTAGCGCCACCTCCTACAATGAGCAGTTCTTC. This sequence encodes CASTQTSATSYNEQFF. The chain combines TRBV13 with TRBJ2-1; 8 nucleotides match TRBD2. The CDR3 has 16 amino acids. V shed 7 bases, J shed 0 bases, and the junction held 8 bases outside the gene matches. Germline-derived CDR1 and CDR2 are PRHDT and FYEKMQ (reference sequence). The variable domain in full, completed from reference TRBV13 and TRBJ2-1, reads AAGVIQSPRHLIKEKRETATLKCYPIPRHDTVYWYQQGPGQDPQFLISFYEKMQSDKGSIPDRFSAQQFSDYHSELNMSSLELGDSALYFCASTQTSATSYNEQFFGPGTRLTVL.

The chain couples TRBV10-2 to TRBJ2-7; 8 positions agree with TRBD1. The CDR3 length is 15 residues. Germline lookup yields CDR1 WSHSY and CDR2 SAAADI. Losses at the gene ends were 4 bases for V and 6 bases for J; bases not matched to a gene: 11. The CDR3 DNA reads as TGCGCCAGCAGTGGAGAGGACAGGGTTTTATTCGAGCAGTACTTC. Translated: CASSGEDRVLFEQYF.

This clone was seen just once. The rearrangement links TRBV7-9 to TRBJ2-2; TRBD2 aligns across 11 bases. The ends lost 4 bases at V and 1 base at J; junction bases unmatched: 2. The CDR3 consists of 16 residues. The germline CDR1 and CDR2 sequences are SEHNR and FQNEAQ (reference sequence). The DNA of the CDR3 is TGTGCCAGCAGCTATCTAGCGGGAGGGAACACCGGGGAGCTGTTTTTT. Its protein is CASSYLAGGNTGELFF. Using reference TRBV7-9 and TRBJ2-2 for the parts outside the CDR3, the full variable domain is DTGVSQNPRHKITKRGQNVTFRCDPISEHNRLYWYRQTLGQGPEFLTYFQNEAQLEKSRLLSDRFSAERPKGSFSTLEIQRTEQGDSAMYLCASSYLAGGNTGELFFGEGSRLTVL.

This rearrangement joins TRBV15 to TRBJ1-2; D is possibly TRBD1 (6 bases). Germline CDR1 LNHNV, CDR2 YYDKDF (reference sequence). The CDR3 runs to 17 residues. V was cut by 0 bases and J by 4 bases, with 18 bases left in between. CDR3 nucleotides: TGTGCCACCAGCAGAGACAGGGGTCCAGGGGTATTCTATGGCTACACCTTC. Translating gives CATSRDRGPGVFYGYTF.

This chain uses TRBV27 with TRBJ2-7; 8 positions agree with TRBD1. This CDR3 is built from 15 residues. J lost 5 bases, V lost 6 bases, and 12 bases had no gene match. The V gene's germline CDR1 is MNHEY and CDR2 SMNVEV (reference sequence). The chain's CDR3 is CASRHTPGGSHEQYF. The CDR3 DNA follows: TGTGCCAGCAGACACACCCCAGGGGGCAGCCACGAGCAGTACTTC.

This chain connects TRBV30 to TRBJ1-1; D gene unclear. Germline V gene data show CDR1 as GTSNPN and CDR2 as SVGIG (reference sequence). Trimming left V 1 base short and J 0 bases short, with 24 bases between. This CDR3 comprises 19 residues. CDR3 sequence: CAWSGLLRLSKQMNTEAFF. CDR3 DNA sequence: TGTGCCTGGAGTGGCCTTCTTCGACTTTCGAAGCAGATGAACACTGAAGCTTTCTTT.

The rearrangement uses TRBV29-1 and TRBJ1-1, with D perhaps matching TRBD1 (5 bases). The V gene lost 8 bases and the J gene lost 4 bases, with 11 bases spanning the gap. CDR1 is SQVTM, CDR2 ANQGSEA, per germline. The CDR3 runs to 11 residues. The CDR3 DNA reads TGCAGCCCCAGGGCAGCCACTGAAGCTTTCTTT. It encodes CSPRAATEAFF.

V is TRBV15 and J is TRBJ1-4; no reliable D call. This CDR3 has 14 residues. Germline V gene lookup returns CDR1 LNHNV and CDR2 YYDKDF (reference sequence). The V end lost 0 bases, the J end lost 11 bases, and 13 bases lay between the germline ends. CDR3: CATSRDLASEKLFF. The CDR3, as DNA: TGTGCCACCAGCAGAGATTTGGCCTCGGAGAAACTGTTTTTT.

This chain uses TRBV5-1 with TRBJ2-7; D call uncertain. V was trimmed by 5 bases and J by 6 bases, leaving 18 bases between them. Germline lookup yields CDR1 SGHRS and CDR2 YFSETQ. The CDR3 spans 14 residues. CDR3 in amino acids: CASSRGDVTFEQYF. The CDR3 coding sequence is TGCGCCAGCAGTCGAGGCGATGTGACGTTCGAGCAGTACTTC.